Listed here are 25 T cell receptor beta chains from one sample, sequenced in a study of Graves' ophthalmopathy and Graves' hyperthyroidism. Using RNA transcripts, the TCR beta CDR3 regions were amplified. Second-round multiplex PCR followed a first-round RT-PCR using HTBI primers. TCRdb processed the multiplex PCR reads anew with MiXCR; each CDR3 protein has one entry. The sample yields 900,000 to 1,200,000 distinct CDR3 sequences, 35% to 40% seen once. The sample comprised peripheral blood or thyroid tissue (not recorded which). These receptors all stem from an adult man with Graves' hyperthyroidism.

This clonotype came up many times. The chain combines TRBV7-8 with TRBJ1-6; D is uncertain. The CDR3 length is 14 residues. Trimming shortened V by 4 bases and J by 9 bases, and 13 bases separated the two germline ends. Germline CDR1 is SGHVS and CDR2 is FQNEAQ. CDR3: CASSSVPDGSPLHF. CDR3 nucleotides: TGTGCCAGCAGCTCGGTTCCCGACGGTTCACCCCTCCACTTT.

The table lists this clonotype with a few counts. J is TRBJ1-6 and V is TRBV5-1; the D gene is possibly TRBD1 (6 bases). The CDR3 covers 15 residues. Germline V lookup: CDR1 SGHRS, CDR2 YFSETQ. V gave up 4 bases and J gave up 7 bases, with 15 bases separating them. The CDR3 DNA sequence: TGCGCCAGCAGCCTTCAGGGGACCCAAAATTCACCCCTCCACTTT. This codes for CASSLQGTQNSPLHF.

CDR3 region: CASSLGTRRGQGTYEQYF. The CDR3 nucleotides are TGTGCCAGCAGTTTAGGGACTCGGAGGGGACAGGGGACCTACGAGCAGTACTTC. This chain uses TRBV12-3 or TRBV12-4 with TRBJ2-7, with TRBD1 matching over 10 bases. CDR3 length equals 18 residues. J lost 2 bases, V lost 1 base, and 11 bases had no gene match.

The sample holds many counts of this clonotype. This sequence joins TRBV6-6 and TRBJ2-5, with 11 bases lining up with TRBD1. The V segment lost 6 bases and the J segment 5 bases; nucleotides outside the gene matches: 8. The V gene's germline CDR1 is MNHNY and CDR2 SVGAGI (reference sequence). This CDR3 comprises 15 residues. This CDR3 reads CASSPAGDRGETQYF. The DNA for the CDR3 is TGTGCCAGCAGCCCCGCCGGGGACAGGGGGGAGACCCAGTACTTC.

The CDR3 reads CASSEMGQGAYGYTF. The CDR3, as DNA: TGTGCCAGCAGTGAAATGGGACAGGGGGCTTATGGCTACACCTTC. This chain connects TRBV25-1 to TRBJ1-2; 12 bases line up with TRBD1. V lost 2 bases, J lost 5 bases, and 3 bases stayed unmatched. The CDR3 extends over 15 amino acids. Germline loops: CDR1 MGHDK, CDR2 SYGVNS.

This clonotype was recorded at least ten times. V usage is TRBV2 and J usage is TRBJ1-5, with D uncertain. The V end lost 6 bases, the J end lost 0 bases, and 9 bases lay between the germline ends. The CDR3 runs 14 residues. The V gene's germline CDR1 is SNHLY and CDR2 FYNNEI. The CDR3, as DNA: TGTGCCAGCAGCCCGGACGGTAGCAATCAGCCCCAGCATTTT. As protein: CASSPDGSNQPQHF.

The V call is TRBV11-2, the J call TRBJ1-2, with 8 bases matching TRBD1. Trimming removed 8 bases from V and 7 bases from J; junction bases left unmatched: 15. The CDR3 length is 15 residues. Germline V gene sequence: CDR1 SGHAT, CDR2 FQNNGV. The CDR3 spells CASSPRTGLKAGYTF. CDR3 DNA: TGTGCCAGCTCACCGAGGACAGGGCTTAAGGCTGGCTACACCTTC.

This clonotype was found many times. The CDR3 protein is CASSPSLPGQEGLEQYF. CDR3 nucleotide sequence: TGTGCCAGTAGTCCGTCGCTCCCGGGACAGGAGGGTCTCGAGCAGTACTTC. This chain connects TRBV19 to TRBJ2-7, with TRBD1 identical over 8 bases. In germline, CDR1 is LNHDA, CDR2 SQIVND (reference sequence). This CDR3 is built from 17 residues. V was clipped by 5 bases and J by 6 bases; unmatched bases: 18.

The CDR3: CASRLTGTADTGQYF. The CDR3 nucleotides are TGTGCCAGCAGGTTAACAGGGACAGCCGACACGGGGCAGTACTTC. The V call is TRBV7-2, the J call TRBJ2-7; 7 bases fit TRBD1. CDR3 size: 15 residues. The J segment lost 9 bases and the V segment lost 6 bases, leaving 17 bases of the junction unmatched. Per germline, CDR1 SGHTA and CDR2 FQGNSA.

With regard to this clonotype: A much bigger clone sits one base away, suggesting this may be a read error. No DNA is shown, since the ends of the CDR3 on it are uncertain; the CDR3 is the one TCRdb lists. The chain's CDR3 is CSARPWGQGIGHTF. This sequence joins TRBV20-1 and TRBJ1-2; TRBD1 was called by the table and not checked on the DNA. From germline, CDR1 is DFQATT and CDR2 SNEGSKA (reference sequence). A total of 14 residues make up the CDR3, ends included.

This clonotype was detected many times. The chain has TRBV10-3 and TRBJ1-4; tentative D call: TRBD1 (5 bases). The CDR3 covers 15 residues. V was trimmed by 2 bases and J by 6 bases, leaving 13 bases between them. Germline lookup yields CDR1 ENHRY and CDR2 SYGVKD. CDR3 loop: CAISEPGGPDEKLFF. The CDR3 DNA follows: TGTGCCATCAGTGAGCCCGGGGGACCTGATGAAAAACTGTTTTTT.

This clonotype was counted a few times. The gene calls are TRBV19 and TRBJ2-7; TRBD2 aligns across 8 bases. The CDR3 covers 19 residues. Per germline, CDR1 LNHDA and CDR2 SQIVND (reference sequence). V was clipped by 9 bases and J by 1 base; unmatched bases: 23. DNA for the CDR3: TGTGCCAGAAACCAAACAAGACTTTGGCTAGCGGGTGAATCCTACGAGCAGTACTTC. This codes for CARNQTRLWLAGESYEQYF.

At least ten counts were recorded for this clonotype. The genes are TRBV29-1 and TRBJ2-2; 10 nucleotides agree with TRBD1. The V gene end was trimmed by 3 bases and the J gene end by 4 bases; junction bases not matched to a gene: 2. The CDR3 covers 14 residues. From germline, CDR1 is SQVTM and CDR2 ANQGSEA. The CDR3 bases are TGCAGCGTTGAGTGGGACAGGGGCACCGGGGAGCTGTTTTTT. This codes for CSVEWDRGTGELFF.

The V gene is TRBV12-3 or TRBV12-4, the J gene TRBJ1-6; a possible D gene is TRBD1 (6 bases). This CDR3 has 14 residues. The V end was cut by 3 bases, the J end by 7 bases, with 10 bases between. The chain's CDR3 is CASSFTGNNSPLHF. Here the CDR3 DNA reads TGTGCCAGCAGTTTTACAGGGAACAATTCACCCCTCCACTTT.

The chain combines TRBV19 with TRBJ2-6, with D perhaps matching TRBD2 (6 bases). The germline V gene encodes CDR1 LNHDA and CDR2 SQIVND (reference sequence). The CDR3 contains 14 residues. V shed 9 bases and J shed 3 bases, with 12 bases lying between them. The CDR3 DNA is TGTGCCAGCAAGGGAGGTCTTGGGGCCAACGTCCTGACTTTC. Protein sequence: CASKGGLGANVLTF.

The V gene is TRBV4-1, the J gene TRBJ1-6, with D unclear. The V end was cut by 5 bases, the J end by 3 bases, with 17 bases between. Germline V gives CDR1 MGHRA, CDR2 YSYEKL. CDR3 length equals 17 residues. CDR3: CASSVIAGGGYNSPLHF. CDR3 sequence (DNA): TGCGCCAGCAGCGTAATCGCAGGAGGAGGCTATAATTCACCCCTCCACTTT.

This rearrangement joins TRBV5-8 to TRBJ1-3; the D gene is possibly TRBD1 (6 bases). CDR3 length equals 17 residues. With 0 bases removed from V and 0 bases from J, the gap between germline ends came to 13 bases. Germline CDR1 and CDR2: SGHTS and YDEGEE. DNA of the CDR3: TGTGCCAGCAGCTTGGGTCCTTACAGGGACTCTGGAAACACCATATATTTT. Translated, it gives CASSLGPYRDSGNTIYF.

The chain uses TRBV29-1 and TRBJ2-2, with TRBD1 matching over 9 bases. The CDR3 runs 13 residues. V trimming: 4 bases; J trimming: 4 bases; junction bases outside the gene matches: 1. Germline V lookup: CDR1 SQVTM, CDR2 ANQGSEA. The CDR3 reads CSVGTGVTGELFF. DNA for the CDR3: TGCAGCGTTGGGACAGGGGTCACCGGGGAGCTGTTTTTT.

Note on this clonotype: With a much larger clone just one base away, this may be a read error. This rearrangement joins TRBV7-3 to TRBJ2-5; 8 bases line up with TRBD1. Germline CDR1 SGHTA, CDR2 FQGTGA. The CDR3 is made up of 16 amino acids. V was pared by 5 bases and J by 2 bases, with 10 bases of the junction left unmatched. CDR3 DNA: TGTGCCAGCAGCGTATGGCAGGGGGCGCGGCAAGAGACCCAGTACTTC. As protein: CASSVWQGARQETQYF. Drawing the rest from reference TRBV7-3 and TRBJ2-5, the complete variable domain is GAGVSQTPSNKVTEKGKYVELRCDPISGHTALYWYRQSLGQGPEFLIYFQGTGAADDSGLPNDRFFAVRPEGSVSTLKIQRTERGDSAVYLCASSVWQGARQETQYFGPGTRLLVL.

This clonotype was found many times. The gene calls are TRBV5-1 and TRBJ1-5; D not resolved. The CDR3 has 14 amino acids. Germline-derived CDR1 and CDR2 are SGHRS and YFSETQ. Trimming removed 1 base from V and 9 bases from J, with 14 bases in between. The CDR3 region is CASSLQGSDTPQHF. The CDR3 DNA reads as TGCGCCAGCAGCTTGCAAGGATCGGATACGCCCCAGCATTTT.

This chain links TRBV10-3 with TRBJ2-7; 9 nucleotides line up with TRBD2. This CDR3 contains 15 residues. With V trimmed by 10 bases and J by 7 bases, 17 bases remained unmatched. Per germline, CDR1 ENHRY and CDR2 SYGVKD. The CDR3 DNA follows: TGTGCCAGCAGCCATGGACTAGCGAGAACGATGGAGCAGTACTTC. It codes for CASSHGLARTMEQYF.

J is TRBJ2-5 and V is TRBV20-1; D assignment may be TRBD1 or TRBD2 (5 bases each). In germline, CDR1 is DFQATT, CDR2 SNEGSKA (reference sequence). Trimming removed 2 bases from V and 1 base from J, with 11 bases in between. This CDR3 has 14 amino acids. CDR3 protein: CSARPGRTQETQYF. The CDR3 DNA reads as TGCAGTGCTAGACCGGGACGGACCCAAGAGACCCAGTACTTC.

The chain combines TRBV7-8 with TRBJ1-5; TRBD1 matches 10 bases. The germline gives CDR1 SGHVS, CDR2 FQNEAQ. The V gene end was trimmed by 5 bases and the J gene end by 3 bases; junction bases not matched to a gene: 10. This CDR3 spans 17 amino acids. CDR3 region: CASSQGQGWEDNQPQHF. The CDR3 DNA is TGTGCCAGCAGCCAGGGACAGGGGTGGGAGGACAATCAGCCCCAGCATTTT. The whole variable domain, remainder taken from reference TRBV7-8 and TRBJ1-5, is GAGVSQSPRYKVAKRGQDVALRCDPISGHVSLFWYQQALGQGPEFLTYFQNEAQLDKSGLPSDRFFAERPEGSVSTLKIQRTQQEDSAVYLCASSQGQGWEDNQPQHFGDGTRLSIL.

This clonotype showed up just a few times. Compared with germline, one end of the junction differs, possibly owing to a read error. The chain carries TRBV5-1 and TRBJ2-5; a weak D match, TRBD2 (7 bases). The CDR3 sequence is 17 residues long. From germline, CDR1 is SGHRS and CDR2 YFSETQ. The CDR3 is CASSLVSGGHPGETQYF. Here the CDR3 DNA reads TGTGCCAGCAGCTTGGTATCGGGGGGCCACCCAGGAGAGACCCAGTACTTC.

This clonotype showed up many times. The J gene is TRBJ1-1, the V gene TRBV11-2, with D possibly matching TRBD1 (5 bases). The V end lost 5 bases, the J end lost 1 base, and 23 bases lay between the germline ends. This CDR3 is 18 amino acids long. Germline V gene data show CDR1 as SGHAT and CDR2 as FQNNGV. The CDR3 spells CASSPTYAGRGKNTEAFF. DNA of the CDR3: TGTGCCAGCAGCCCGACTTACGCGGGACGAGGGAAGAACACTGAAGCTTTCTTT.